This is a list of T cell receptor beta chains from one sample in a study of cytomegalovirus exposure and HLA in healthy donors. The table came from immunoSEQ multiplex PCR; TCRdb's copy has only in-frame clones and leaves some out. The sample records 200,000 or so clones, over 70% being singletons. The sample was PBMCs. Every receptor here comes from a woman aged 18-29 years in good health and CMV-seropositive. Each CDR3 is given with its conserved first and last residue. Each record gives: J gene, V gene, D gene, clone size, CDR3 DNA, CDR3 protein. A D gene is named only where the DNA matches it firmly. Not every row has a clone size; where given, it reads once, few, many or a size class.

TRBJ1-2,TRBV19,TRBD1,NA,TGTGCCAGTAGTCCTACAGGGGGCGCAGTGGGGTACACCTTC,CASSPTGGAVGYTF
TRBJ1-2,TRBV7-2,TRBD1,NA,TGTGCCAGCAGCTTAGGGGACAGGGGTAACTATGGCTACACCTTC,CASSLGDRGNYGYTF
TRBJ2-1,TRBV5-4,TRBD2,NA,TGTGCCAGCAGCGCGGGGGTTGAGCAGTTCTTC,CASSAGVEQFF
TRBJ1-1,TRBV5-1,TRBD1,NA,TGCGCCAGCAGCCCCCAGACAGGGTGGGGCACTGAAGCTTTCTTT,CASSPQTGWGTEAFF
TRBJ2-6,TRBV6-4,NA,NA,TGTGCCAGCAGTGACGGGTCCAGCTCTGGGGCCAACGGCCTGACTTTC,CASSDGSSSGANGLTF
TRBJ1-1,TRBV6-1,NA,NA,TGTGCCAGCAGTGAAATTCAACAGAACACTGAAGCTTTCTTT,CASSEIQQNTEAFF
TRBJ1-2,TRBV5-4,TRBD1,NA,TGTGCCAGCAGCCCGCGGGGGACAGGGCCTAGCGGCTACACCTTC,CASSPRGTGPSGYTF
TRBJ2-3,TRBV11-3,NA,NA,TGTGCCAGCAGCTTAGATGCGGACACAGATACGCAGTATTTT,CASSLDADTDTQYF
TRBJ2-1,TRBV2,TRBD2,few,TGTGCCAGCAGGGTGACTAGCGGGGTCGACTCCGATGAGCAGTTCTTC,CASRVTSGVDSDEQFF
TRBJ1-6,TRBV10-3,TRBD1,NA,TGTGCCATCGGGACAGGGGAAATGAACTCACCCCTCCACTTT,CAIGTGEMNSPLHF
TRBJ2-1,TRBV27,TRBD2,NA,TGTGCCAGCAGTTTACGTCCTAGCGGACTTGAGCAGTTCTTC,CASSLRPSGLEQFF
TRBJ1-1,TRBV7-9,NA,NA,TGTGCCAGCAGCCGAGGGTCAGGAAGTACTGAAGCTTTCTTT,CASSRGSGSTEAFF
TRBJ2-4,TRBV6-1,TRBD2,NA,TGTGCCAGCAGTGAAAACATCTTCCGGGGGGGCCTTGTACAGGCCAAAAACATTCAGTACTTC,CASSENIFRGGLVQAKNIQYF
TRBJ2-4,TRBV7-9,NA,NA,TGTGCCAGCAGTTTAGTTAGGGTGGGCAGGGAAGACATTCAGTACTTC,CASSLVRVGREDIQYF
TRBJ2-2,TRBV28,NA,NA,TGTGCCAGCAGTTTAAGACACATCGGGGAGCTGTTTTTT,CASSLRHIGELFF
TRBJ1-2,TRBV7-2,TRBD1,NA,TGTGCCAGCAGTTCAGGGGGGTGGACAGGGGGCGATGGCTACACCTTC,CASSSGGWTGGDGYTF
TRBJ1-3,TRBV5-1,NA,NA,TGCGCCAGCAGCTTGGGAGTCCCGAGCTCTGGAAACACCATATATTTT,CASSLGVPSSGNTIYF
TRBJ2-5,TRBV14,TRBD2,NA,TGTGCCAGCAGCCAAGAGGGAGGGGCCGGGGAGACCCAGTACTTC,CASSQEGGAGETQYF
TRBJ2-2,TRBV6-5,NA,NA,TGTGCCAGCATTCCTAGTGTTAAGTTCGCCGGGGAGCTGTTTTTT,CASIPSVKFAGELFF
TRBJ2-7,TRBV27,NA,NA,TGTGCCAGCAGGGGGAGGGGGAGGATAGGATACGAGCAGTACTTC,CASRGRGRIGYEQYF
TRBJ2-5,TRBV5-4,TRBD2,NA,TGTGCCAGCAGCCGACTAGCGCTCGATAGCGAGACCCAGTACTTC,CASSRLALDSETQYF
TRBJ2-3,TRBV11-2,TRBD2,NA,TGTGCCAGCAGCCTCGGGACTAGCGGAGATATGCAGTATTTT,CASSLGTSGDMQYF
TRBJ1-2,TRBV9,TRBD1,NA,TGTGCCAGCAGCGTTCTCGGGACAGGGGTTTATGGCTACACCTTC,CASSVLGTGVYGYTF
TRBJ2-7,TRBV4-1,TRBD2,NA,TGCGCCAGCAGCCAAGCGGTGGTCCAGCGGGGGACTTCCTACGAGCAGTACTTC,CASSQAVVQRGTSYEQYF
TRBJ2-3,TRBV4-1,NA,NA,TGTGCCAGCAGCCAAGGACGGGCAGATACGCAGTATTTT,CASSQGRADTQYF
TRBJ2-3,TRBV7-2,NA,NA,TGTGCCAGCAGCTTCACCCCGGGGAGCACAGATACGCAGTATTTT,CASSFTPGSTDTQYF
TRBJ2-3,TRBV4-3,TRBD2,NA,TGCGCCAGCAGCCAAGGCGGGGGGGATACGCAGTATTTT,CASSQGGGDTQYF
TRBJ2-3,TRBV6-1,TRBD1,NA,TGTGCCAGCAGTGGGACAGGGGAAGCAGATACGCAGTATTTT,CASSGTGEADTQYF
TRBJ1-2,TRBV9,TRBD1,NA,TGTGCCAGCAGCGGGACAGGGTATGGCTACACCTTC,CASSGTGYGYTF
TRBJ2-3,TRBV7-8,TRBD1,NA,TGTGCCAGCAGCTCGACAGGGGTACGCACAGATACGCAGTATTTT,CASSSTGVRTDTQYF
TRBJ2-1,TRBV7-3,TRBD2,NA,TGTGCCAGCAGCTTAAATGGGACTAGCGGGGGTAATGAGCAGTTCTTC,CASSLNGTSGGNEQFF
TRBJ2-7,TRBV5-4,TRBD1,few,TGTGCCAGCAGCTTGGCCGGACAGGGGTTAGGGTACGAGCAGTACTTC,CASSLAGQGLGYEQYF
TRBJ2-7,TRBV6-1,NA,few,TGTGCCAGCAGTGATGGGACTTACGAGCAGTACTTC,CASSDGTYEQYF
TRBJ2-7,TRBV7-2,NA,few,TGTGCCAGCAGCTTAGCGTTGCCAGGGCGTTCCGAGCAGTACTTC,CASSLALPGRSEQYF
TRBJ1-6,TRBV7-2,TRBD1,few,TGTGCCAGCAGCCCTCGACAGGGGGCCTCTAATTCACCCCTCCACTTT,CASSPRQGASNSPLHF
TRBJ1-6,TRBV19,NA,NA,TGTGCCAGTAGCCCGGACAGTAATTCACCCCTCCACTTT,CASSPDSNSPLHF
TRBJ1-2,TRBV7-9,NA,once,TGTGCCAGCAGCCAACAGGACGCAACAGCTAACTATGGCTACACCTTC,CASSQQDATANYGYTF
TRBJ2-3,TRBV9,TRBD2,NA,TGTGCCAGCAGCGTAGGTTCGGGGGGACTCCTCCAAACGCAGTATTTT,CASSVGSGGLLQTQYF
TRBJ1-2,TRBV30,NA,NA,TGTGCCTGGAGTGCTGGACTTAACTATGGCTACACCTTC,CAWSAGLNYGYTF
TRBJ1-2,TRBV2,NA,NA,TGTGCCAGCGATCAGGCGTTTCCCTATGGCTACACCTTC,CASDQAFPYGYTF
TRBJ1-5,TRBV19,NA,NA,TGTGCCAGTAGTATAGATCTTGGGACATGGGGATCGCCCCAGCATTTT,CASSIDLGTWGSPQHF
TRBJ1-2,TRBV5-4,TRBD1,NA,TGTGCCAGCAGCTGGGGACAGAACTATGGCTACACCTTC,CASSWGQNYGYTF
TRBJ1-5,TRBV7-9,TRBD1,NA,TGTGCCAGCAGCTTAGGGGGACAGGGGGCAACACAGCCCCAGCATTTT,CASSLGGQGATQPQHF
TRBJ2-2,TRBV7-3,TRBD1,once,TGTGCCAGCAGCCAACATGAGACAGGGTTTGGCGGGGAGCTGTTTTTT,CASSQHETGFGGELFF
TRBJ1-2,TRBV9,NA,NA,TGTGCCAGCAGCGTAGGCTTGGGGGGTCCCTATGGCTACACCTTC,CASSVGLGGPYGYTF
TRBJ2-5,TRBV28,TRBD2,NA,TGTGCCAGCAATACTCCACGCGGGGGGGCACAAGAGACCCAGTACTTC,CASNTPRGGAQETQYF
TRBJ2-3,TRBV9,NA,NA,TGTGCCAGCAGCCAGAGGGCTTCCAGCGCTGATACGCAGTATTTT,CASSQRASSADTQYF
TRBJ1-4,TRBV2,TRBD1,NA,TGTGCCAGCATTCTGACAGGGGTTGTTGAAAAACTGTTTTTT,CASILTGVVEKLFF
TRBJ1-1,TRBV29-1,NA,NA,TGCAGCGTTGCGCCCGGGGGGACTGAAGCTTTCTTT,CSVAPGGTEAFF
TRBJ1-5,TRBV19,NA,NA,TGTGCCAGCCAGAGGGTTGCGAATCAGCCCCAGCATTTT,CASQRVANQPQHF
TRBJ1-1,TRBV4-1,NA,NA,TGCGCCAGCAGCCCGGAGCTGGGTTTGAACACTGAAGCTTTCTTT,CASSPELGLNTEAFF
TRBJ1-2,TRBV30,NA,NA,TGTGCCTGGAGCGACTTGAGCATTTCTGGCTACACCTTC,CAWSDLSISGYTF